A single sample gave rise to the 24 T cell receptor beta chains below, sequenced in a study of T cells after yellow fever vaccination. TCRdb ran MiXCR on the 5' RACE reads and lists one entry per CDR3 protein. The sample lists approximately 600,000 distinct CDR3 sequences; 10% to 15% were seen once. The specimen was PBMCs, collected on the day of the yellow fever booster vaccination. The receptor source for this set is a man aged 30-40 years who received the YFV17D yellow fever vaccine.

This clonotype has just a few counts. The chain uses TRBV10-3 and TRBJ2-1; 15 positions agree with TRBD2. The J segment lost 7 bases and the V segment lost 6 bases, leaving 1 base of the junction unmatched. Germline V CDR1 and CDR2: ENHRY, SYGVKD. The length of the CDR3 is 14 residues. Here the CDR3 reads CAIRGTSGRNEQFF. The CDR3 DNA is TGTGCCATCAGAGGGACTAGCGGGAGGAATGAGCAGTTCTTC.

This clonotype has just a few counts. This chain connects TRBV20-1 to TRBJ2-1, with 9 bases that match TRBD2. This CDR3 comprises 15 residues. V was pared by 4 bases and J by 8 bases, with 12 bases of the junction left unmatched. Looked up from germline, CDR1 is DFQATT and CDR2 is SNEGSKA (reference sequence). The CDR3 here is CSANIAGVGYDEQFF. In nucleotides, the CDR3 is TGCAGTGCTAATATAGCGGGAGTTGGGTACGATGAGCAGTTCTTC.

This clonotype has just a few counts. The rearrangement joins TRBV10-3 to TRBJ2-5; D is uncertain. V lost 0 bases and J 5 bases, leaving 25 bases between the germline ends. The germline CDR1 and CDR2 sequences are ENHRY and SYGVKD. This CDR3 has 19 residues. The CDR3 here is CAISESISTLRHYGETQYF. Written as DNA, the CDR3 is TGTGCCATCAGTGAGTCGATCTCTACATTGAGACACTACGGGGAGACCCAGTACTTC.

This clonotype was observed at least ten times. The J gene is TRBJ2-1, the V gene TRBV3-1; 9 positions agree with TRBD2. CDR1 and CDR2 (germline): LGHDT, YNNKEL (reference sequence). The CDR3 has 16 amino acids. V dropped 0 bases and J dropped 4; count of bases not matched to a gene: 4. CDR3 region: CASSQEWREGYNEQFF. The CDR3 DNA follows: TGTGCCAGCAGCCAAGAGTGGCGGGAGGGATACAATGAGCAGTTCTTC.

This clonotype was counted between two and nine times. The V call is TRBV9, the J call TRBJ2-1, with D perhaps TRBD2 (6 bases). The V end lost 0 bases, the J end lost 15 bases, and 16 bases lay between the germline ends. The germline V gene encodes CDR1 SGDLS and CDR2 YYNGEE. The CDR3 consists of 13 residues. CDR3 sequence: CASSVVEGGGPFF. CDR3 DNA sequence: TGTGCCAGCAGCGTAGTGGAGGGAGGTGGGCCGTTCTTC.

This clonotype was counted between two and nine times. As DNA, the CDR3 is TGCAGCGTCCGTGGGGGACAGTCCTACGAGCAGTACTTC. Translating gives CSVRGGQSYEQYF. The V and J genes are TRBV29-1 and TRBJ2-7; TRBD1 matches 7 bases. This CDR3 has 13 residues. V lost 6 bases and J lost 1; bases outside the gene matches: 6. CDR1 and CDR2 (germline): SQVTM, ANQGSEA.

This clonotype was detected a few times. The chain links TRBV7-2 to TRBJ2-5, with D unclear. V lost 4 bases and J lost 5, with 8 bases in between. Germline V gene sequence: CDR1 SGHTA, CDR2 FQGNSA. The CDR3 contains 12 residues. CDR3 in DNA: TGTGCCAGCAGCTCTCCCCCCGAGACCCAGTACTTC. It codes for CASSSPPETQYF.

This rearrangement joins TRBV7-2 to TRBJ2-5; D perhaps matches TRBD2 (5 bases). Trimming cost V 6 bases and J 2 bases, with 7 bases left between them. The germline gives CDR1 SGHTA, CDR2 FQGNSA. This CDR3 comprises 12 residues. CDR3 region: CASRRRQETQYF. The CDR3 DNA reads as TGTGCCAGCAGACGGAGGCAAGAGACCCAGTACTTC.

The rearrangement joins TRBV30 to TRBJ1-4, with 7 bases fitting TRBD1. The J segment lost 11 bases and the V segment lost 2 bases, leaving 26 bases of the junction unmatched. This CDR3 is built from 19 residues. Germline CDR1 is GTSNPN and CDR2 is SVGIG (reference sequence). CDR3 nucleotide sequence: TGTGCCTGGAGTCCAAGGACAGGACTGCGAAAAGAACTCTACGTTAAACTGTTTTTT. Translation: CAWSPRTGLRKELYVKLFF.

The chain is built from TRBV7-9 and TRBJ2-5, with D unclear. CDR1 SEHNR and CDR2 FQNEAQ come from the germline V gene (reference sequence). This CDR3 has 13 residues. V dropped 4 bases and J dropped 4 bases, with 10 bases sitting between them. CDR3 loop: CASSSPWGETQYF. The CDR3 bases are TGTGCCAGCAGCTCACCATGGGGAGAGACCCAGTACTTC.

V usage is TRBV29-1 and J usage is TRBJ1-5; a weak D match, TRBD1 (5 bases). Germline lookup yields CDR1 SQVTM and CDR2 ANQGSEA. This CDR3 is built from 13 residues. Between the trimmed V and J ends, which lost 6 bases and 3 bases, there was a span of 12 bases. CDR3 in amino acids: CSVAARANQPQHF. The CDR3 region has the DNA TGCAGCGTGGCCGCCAGGGCCAATCAGCCCCAGCATTTT.

This CDR3 reads CASSKQGDSYEQYF. DNA for the CDR3: TGTGCCAGCAGTAAACAGGGGGACTCCTACGAGCAGTACTTC. This chain connects TRBV2 to TRBJ2-7; 8 bases agree with TRBD1. J lost 0 bases, V lost 5 bases, and 3 bases had no gene match. The CDR3 has 14 amino acids. From germline, CDR1 is SNHLY and CDR2 FYNNEI. The whole variable domain, filled in from reference TRBV2 and TRBJ2-7, reads EPEVTQTPSHQVTQMGQEVILRCVPISNHLYFYWYRQILGQKVEFLVSFYNNEISEKSEIFDDQFSVERPDGSNFTLKIRSTKLEDSAMYFCASSKQGDSYEQYFGPGTRLTVT.

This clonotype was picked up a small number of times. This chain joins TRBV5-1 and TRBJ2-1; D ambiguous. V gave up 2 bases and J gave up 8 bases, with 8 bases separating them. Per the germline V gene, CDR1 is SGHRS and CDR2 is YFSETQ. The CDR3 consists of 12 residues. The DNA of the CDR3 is TGCGCCAGCAGCTTTCAGGTCCATGAGCAGTTCTTC. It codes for CASSFQVHEQFF.

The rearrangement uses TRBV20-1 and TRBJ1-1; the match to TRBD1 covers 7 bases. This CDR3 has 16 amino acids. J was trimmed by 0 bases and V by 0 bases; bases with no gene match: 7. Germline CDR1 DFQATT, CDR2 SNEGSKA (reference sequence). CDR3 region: CSARDLDRLVNTEAFF. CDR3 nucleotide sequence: TGCAGTGCTAGAGATCTGGACAGGCTTGTGAACACTGAAGCTTTCTTT.

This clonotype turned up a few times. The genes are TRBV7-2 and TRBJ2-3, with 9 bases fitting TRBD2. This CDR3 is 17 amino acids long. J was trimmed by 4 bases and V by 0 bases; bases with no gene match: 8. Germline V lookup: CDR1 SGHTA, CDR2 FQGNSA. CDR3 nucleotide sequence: TGTGCCAGCAGCTTAGCAGGTCTAGCGGGAAGAGCAGATACGCAGTATTTT. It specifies CASSLAGLAGRADTQYF. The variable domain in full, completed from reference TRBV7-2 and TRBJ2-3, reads GAGVSQSPSNKVTEKGKDVELRCDPISGHTALYWYRQSLGQGLEFLIYFQGNSAPDKSGLPSDRFSAERTGGSVSTLTIQRTQQEDSAVYLCASSLAGLAGRADTQYFGPGTRLTVL.

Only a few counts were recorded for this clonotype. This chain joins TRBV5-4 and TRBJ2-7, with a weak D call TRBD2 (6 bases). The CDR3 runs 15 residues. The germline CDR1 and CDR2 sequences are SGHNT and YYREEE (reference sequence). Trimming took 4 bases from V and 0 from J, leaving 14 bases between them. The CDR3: CASSLSREPSYEQYF. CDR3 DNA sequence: TGTGCCAGCAGCCTGAGTCGGGAGCCCTCCTACGAGCAGTACTTC.

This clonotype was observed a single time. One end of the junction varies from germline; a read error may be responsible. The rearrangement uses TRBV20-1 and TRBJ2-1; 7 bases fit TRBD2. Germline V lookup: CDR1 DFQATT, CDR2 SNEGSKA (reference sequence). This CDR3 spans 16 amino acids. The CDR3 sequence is CCATSSYSGSYNEQFF. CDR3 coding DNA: TGCTGTGCTACGAGCTCCTATAGCGGGTCCTACAATGAGCAGTTCTTC.

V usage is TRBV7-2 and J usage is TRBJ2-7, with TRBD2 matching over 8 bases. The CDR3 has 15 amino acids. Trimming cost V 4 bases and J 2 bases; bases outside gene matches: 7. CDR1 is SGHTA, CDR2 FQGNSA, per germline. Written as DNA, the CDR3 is TGTGCCAGCAGCTCCAAAGCGGGAGCAACCTACGAGCAGTACTTC. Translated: CASSSKAGATYEQYF.

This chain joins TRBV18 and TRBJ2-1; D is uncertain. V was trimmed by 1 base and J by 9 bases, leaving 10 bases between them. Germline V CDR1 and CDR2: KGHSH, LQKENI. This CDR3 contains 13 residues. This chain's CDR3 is CASSPRGWSEQFF. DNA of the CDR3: TGTGCCAGCTCACCACGGGGTTGGAGTGAGCAGTTCTTC.

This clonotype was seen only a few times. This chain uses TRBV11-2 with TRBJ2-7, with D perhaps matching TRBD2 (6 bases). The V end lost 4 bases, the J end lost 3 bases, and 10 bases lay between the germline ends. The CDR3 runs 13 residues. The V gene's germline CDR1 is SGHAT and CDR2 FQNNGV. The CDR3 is CASSWDSGYEQYF. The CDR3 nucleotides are TGTGCCAGCAGCTGGGACTCGGGCTACGAGCAGTACTTC. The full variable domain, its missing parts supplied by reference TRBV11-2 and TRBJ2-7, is EAGVAQSPRYKIIEKRQSVAFWCNPISGHATLYWYQQILGQGPKLLIQFQNNGVVDDSQLPKDRFSAERLKGVDSTLKIQPAKLEDSAVYLCASSWDSGYEQYFGPGTRLTVT.

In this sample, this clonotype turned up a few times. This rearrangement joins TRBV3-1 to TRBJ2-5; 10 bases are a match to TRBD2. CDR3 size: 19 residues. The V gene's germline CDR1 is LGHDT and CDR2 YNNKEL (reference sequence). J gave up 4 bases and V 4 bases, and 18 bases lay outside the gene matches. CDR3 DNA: TGTGCCAGCAGCCCCCCGGGTGCCCAAGTCGGACTAGCGGCAGAGACCCAGTACTTC. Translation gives CASSPPGAQVGLAAETQYF.

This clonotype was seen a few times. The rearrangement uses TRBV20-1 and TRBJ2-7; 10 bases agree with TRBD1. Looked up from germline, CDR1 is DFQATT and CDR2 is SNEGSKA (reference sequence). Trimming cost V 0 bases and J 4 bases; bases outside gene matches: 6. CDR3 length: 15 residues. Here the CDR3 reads CSARDLGTGDYEQYF. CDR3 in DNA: TGCAGTGCTAGAGATTTGGGGACAGGGGATTACGAGCAGTACTTC.

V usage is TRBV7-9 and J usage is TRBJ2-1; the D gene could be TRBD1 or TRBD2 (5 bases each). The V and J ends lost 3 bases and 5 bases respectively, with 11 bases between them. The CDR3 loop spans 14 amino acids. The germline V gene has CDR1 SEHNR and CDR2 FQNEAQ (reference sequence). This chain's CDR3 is CASSLGVPDNEQFF. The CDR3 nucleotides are TGTGCCAGCAGCTTGGGGGTTCCGGACAATGAGCAGTTCTTC.

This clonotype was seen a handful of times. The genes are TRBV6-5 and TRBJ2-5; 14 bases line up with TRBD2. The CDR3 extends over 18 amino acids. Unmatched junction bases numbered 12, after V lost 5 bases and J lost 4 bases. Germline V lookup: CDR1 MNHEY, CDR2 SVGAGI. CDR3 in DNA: TGTGCCAGCAGTACCTCGGGACTAGCGGGAGTAGAACGAGAGACCCAGTACTTC. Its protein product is CASSTSGLAGVERETQYF.